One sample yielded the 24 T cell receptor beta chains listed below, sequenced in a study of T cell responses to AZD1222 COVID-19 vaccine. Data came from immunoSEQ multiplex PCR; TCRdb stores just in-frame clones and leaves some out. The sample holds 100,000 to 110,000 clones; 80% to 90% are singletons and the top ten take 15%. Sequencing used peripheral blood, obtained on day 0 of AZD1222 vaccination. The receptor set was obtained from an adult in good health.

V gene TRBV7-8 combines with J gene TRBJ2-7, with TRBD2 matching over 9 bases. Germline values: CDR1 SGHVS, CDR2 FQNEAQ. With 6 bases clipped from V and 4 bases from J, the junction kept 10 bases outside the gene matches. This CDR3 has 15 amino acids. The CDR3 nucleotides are TGTGCCAGCAGGCGGGTAGCGGGAGCGGTATACGAGCAGTACTTC. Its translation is CASRRVAGAVYEQYF.

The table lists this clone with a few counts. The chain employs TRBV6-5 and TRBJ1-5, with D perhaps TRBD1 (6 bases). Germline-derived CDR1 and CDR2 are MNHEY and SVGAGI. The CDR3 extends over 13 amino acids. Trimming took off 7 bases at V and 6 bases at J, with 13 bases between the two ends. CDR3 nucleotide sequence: TGTGCCAGCAACCGGCTAGGGGGTCAGCCCCAGCATTTT. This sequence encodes CASNRLGGQPQHF.

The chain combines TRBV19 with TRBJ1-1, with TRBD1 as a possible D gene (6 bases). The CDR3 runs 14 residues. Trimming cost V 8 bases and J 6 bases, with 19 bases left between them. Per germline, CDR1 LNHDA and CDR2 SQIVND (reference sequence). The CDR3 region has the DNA TGTGCCAGTCAGGGGTACGGCGGCTACCCTGAAGCTTTCTTT. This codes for CASQGYGGYPEAFF.

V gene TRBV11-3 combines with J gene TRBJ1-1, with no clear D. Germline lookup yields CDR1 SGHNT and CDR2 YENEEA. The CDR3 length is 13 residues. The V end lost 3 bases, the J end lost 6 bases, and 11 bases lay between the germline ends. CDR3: CASSLRPLAEAFF. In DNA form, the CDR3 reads TGTGCCAGCAGCTTGCGTCCCCTCGCTGAAGCTTTCTTT.

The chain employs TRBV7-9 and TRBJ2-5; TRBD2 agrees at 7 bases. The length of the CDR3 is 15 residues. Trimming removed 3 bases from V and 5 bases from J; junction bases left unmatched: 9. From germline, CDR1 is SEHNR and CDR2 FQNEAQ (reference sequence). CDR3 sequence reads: CASSFTPGLVETQYF. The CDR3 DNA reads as TGTGCCAGCAGCTTCACTCCCGGACTAGTGGAGACCCAGTACTTC.

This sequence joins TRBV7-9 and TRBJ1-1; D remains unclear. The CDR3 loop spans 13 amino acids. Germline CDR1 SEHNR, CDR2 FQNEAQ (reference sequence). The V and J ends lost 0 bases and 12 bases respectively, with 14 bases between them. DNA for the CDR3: TGTGCCAGCAGCTTAGCGGCGGCCCTCAAGCCTTTCTTT. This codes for CASSLAAALKPFF.

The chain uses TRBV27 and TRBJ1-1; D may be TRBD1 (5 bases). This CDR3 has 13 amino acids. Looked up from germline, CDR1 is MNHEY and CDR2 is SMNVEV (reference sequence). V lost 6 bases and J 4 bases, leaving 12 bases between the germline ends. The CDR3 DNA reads TGTGCCAGCAGCCCGACCGGGACCACTGAAGCTTTCTTT. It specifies CASSPTGTTEAFF.

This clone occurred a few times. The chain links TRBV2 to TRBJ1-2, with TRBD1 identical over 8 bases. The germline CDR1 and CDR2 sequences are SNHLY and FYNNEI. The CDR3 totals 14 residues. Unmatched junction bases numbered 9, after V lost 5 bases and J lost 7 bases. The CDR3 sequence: CASSQPDRVSGYTF. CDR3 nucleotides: TGTGCCAGCAGTCAACCGGACAGGGTCTCTGGCTACACCTTC.

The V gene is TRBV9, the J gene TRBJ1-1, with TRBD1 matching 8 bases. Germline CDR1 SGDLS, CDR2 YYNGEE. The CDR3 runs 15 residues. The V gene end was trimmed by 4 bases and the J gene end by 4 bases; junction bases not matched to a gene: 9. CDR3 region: CASSSGPTGGTEAFF. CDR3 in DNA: TGTGCCAGCAGCTCAGGCCCCACAGGGGGCACTGAAGCTTTCTTT. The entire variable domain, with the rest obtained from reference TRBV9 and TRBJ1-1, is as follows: DSGVTQTPKHLITATGQRVTLRCSPRSGDLSVYWYQQSLDQGLQFLIQYYNGEERAKGNILERFSAQQFPDLHSELNLSSLELGDSALYFCASSSGPTGGTEAFFGQGTRLTVV.

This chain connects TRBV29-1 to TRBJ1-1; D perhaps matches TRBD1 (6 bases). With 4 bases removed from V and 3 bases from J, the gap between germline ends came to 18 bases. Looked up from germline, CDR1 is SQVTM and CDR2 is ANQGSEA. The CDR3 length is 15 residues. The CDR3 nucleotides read TGCAGCGTTGCCATATCGGGACACAGGGACACTGAAGCTTTCTTT. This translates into CSVAISGHRDTEAFF.

The CDR3 loop is CASWRGRNEQFF. In nucleotides, the CDR3 is TGTGCCAGCTGGCGGGGGAGAAATGAGCAGTTCTTC. The J gene is TRBJ2-1, the V gene TRBV5-6, with TRBD2 identical over 7 bases. The CDR3 is made up of 12 amino acids. The germline V gene encodes CDR1 SGHDT and CDR2 YYEEEE. The trim removed 7 bases at V and 7 bases at J, leaving 5 bases unmatched.

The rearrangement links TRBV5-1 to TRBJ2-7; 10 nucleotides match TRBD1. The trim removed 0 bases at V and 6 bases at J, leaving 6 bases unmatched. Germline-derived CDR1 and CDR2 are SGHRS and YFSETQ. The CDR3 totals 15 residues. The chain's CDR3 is CASSLGDRGPLEQYF. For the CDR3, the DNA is TGCGCCAGCAGCTTGGGGGACAGGGGTCCGCTCGAGCAGTACTTC.

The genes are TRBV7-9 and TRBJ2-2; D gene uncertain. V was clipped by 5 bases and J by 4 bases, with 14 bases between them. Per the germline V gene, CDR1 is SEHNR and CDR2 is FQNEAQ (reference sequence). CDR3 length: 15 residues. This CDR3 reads CASSRTEAPTGELFF. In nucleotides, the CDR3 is TGTGCCAGCAGCAGGACCGAGGCACCCACCGGGGAGCTGTTTTTT. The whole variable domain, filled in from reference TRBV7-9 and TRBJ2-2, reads DTGVSQNPRHKITKRGQNVTFRCDPISEHNRLYWYRQTLGQGPEFLTYFQNEAQLEKSRLLSDRFSAERPKGSFSTLEIQRTEQGDSAMYLCASSRTEAPTGELFFGEGSRLTVL.

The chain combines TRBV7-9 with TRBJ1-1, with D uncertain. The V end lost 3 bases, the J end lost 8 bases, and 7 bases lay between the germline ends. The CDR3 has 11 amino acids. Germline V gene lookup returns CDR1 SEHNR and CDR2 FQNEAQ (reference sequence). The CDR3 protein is CASSLGMEAFF. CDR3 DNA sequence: TGTGCCAGCAGCTTGGGGATGGAAGCTTTCTTT.

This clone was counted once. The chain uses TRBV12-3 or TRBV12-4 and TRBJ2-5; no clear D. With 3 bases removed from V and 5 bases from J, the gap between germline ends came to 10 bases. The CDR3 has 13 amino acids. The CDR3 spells CASSFSGAETQYF. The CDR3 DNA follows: TGTGCCAGCAGTTTTTCGGGCGCTGAGACCCAGTACTTC.

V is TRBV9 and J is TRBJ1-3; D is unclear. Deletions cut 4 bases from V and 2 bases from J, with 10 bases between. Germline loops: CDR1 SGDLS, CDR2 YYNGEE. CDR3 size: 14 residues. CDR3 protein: CASSPQGTGNTIYF. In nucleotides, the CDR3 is TGTGCCAGCAGCCCTCAAGGAACTGGAAACACCATATATTTT.

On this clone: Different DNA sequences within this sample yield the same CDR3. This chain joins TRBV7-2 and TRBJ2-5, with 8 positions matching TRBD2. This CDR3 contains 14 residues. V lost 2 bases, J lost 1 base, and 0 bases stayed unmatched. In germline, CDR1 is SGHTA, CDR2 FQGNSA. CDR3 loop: CASSLSGGQETQYF. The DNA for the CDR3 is TGTGCCAGCAGCTTAAGCGGGGGCCAAGAGACCCAGTACTTC.

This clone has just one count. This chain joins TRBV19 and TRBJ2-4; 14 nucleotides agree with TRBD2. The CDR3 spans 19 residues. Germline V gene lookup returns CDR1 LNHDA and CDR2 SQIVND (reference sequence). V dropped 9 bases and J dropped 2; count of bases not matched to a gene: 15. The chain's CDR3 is CASASGTSGSRLSKNIQYF. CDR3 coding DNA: TGTGCCAGCGCTTCCGGGACTAGCGGGAGTAGGTTGTCCAAAAACATTCAGTACTTC.

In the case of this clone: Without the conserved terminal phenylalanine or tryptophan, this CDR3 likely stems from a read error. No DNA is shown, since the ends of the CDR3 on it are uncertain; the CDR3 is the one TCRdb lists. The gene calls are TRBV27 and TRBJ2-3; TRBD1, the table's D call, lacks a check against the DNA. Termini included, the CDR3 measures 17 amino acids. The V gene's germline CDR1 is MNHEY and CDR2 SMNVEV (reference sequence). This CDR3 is CASSLSPHTHTSLRYFG.

The CDR3 bases are TGCAGCGTTGAAGAGACAGACTACTATGGCTACACCTTC. Residues: CSVEETDYYGYTF. This chain uses TRBV29-1 with TRBJ1-2; D might be TRBD1 (5 bases). This CDR3 spans 13 amino acids. V lost 0 bases and J 3 bases, leaving 8 bases between the germline ends. Germline CDR1 and CDR2: SQVTM and ANQGSEA.

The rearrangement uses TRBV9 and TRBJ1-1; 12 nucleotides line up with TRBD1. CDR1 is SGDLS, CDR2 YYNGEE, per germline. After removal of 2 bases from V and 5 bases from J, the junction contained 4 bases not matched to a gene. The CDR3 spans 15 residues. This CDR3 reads CASSVRDRGLTEAFF. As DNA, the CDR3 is TGTGCCAGCAGCGTCCGGGACAGGGGGCTTACTGAAGCTTTCTTT.

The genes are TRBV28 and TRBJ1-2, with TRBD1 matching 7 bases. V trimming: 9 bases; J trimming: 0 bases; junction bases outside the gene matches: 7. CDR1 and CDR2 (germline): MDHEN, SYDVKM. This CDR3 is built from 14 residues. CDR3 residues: CASKTGTANYGYTF. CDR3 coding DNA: TGTGCCAGTAAAACCGGGACAGCTAACTATGGCTACACCTTC.

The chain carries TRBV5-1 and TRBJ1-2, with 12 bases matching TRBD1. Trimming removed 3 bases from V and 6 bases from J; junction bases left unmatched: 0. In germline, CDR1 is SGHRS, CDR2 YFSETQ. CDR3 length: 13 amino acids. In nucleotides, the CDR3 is TGCGCCAGCAGCTGGGACAGGGGGCATGGCTACACCTTC. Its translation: CASSWDRGHGYTF.

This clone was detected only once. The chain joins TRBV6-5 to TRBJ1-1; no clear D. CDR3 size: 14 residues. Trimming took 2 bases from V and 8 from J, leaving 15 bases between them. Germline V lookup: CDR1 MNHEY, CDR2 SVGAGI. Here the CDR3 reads CASSYGGMRAEAFF. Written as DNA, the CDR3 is TGTGCCAGCAGTTACGGAGGCATGAGGGCCGAAGCTTTCTTT.